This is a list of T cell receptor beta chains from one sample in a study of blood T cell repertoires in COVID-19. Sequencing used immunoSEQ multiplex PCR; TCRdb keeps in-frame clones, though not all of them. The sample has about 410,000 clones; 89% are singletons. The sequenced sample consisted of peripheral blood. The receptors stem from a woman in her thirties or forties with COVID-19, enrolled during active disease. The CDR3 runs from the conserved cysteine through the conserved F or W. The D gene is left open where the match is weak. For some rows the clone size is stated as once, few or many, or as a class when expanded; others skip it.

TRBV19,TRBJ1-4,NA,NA,TGTGCCAGTAGTGGTCTGGCTGCAACTAATGAAAAACTGTTTTTT,CASSGLAATNEKLFF
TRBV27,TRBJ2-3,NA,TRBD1,TGTGCCAGCAGCAGGGGGGATGGACAGGGGAGGGATACGCAGTATTTT,CASSRGDGQGRDTQYF
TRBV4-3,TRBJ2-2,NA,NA,TGCGCCAGCAGCCAATCAAGAATAGGTGGCAGGGAAACCGGGGAGCTGTTTTTT,CASSQSRIGGRETGELFF
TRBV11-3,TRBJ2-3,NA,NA,TGTGCCAGCAGCTTTTTACAGGGCGAGGGTACGCAGTATTTT,CASSFLQGEGTQYF
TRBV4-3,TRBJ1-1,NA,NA,TGCGCCAGCAGCCGCGGACAGCTAATGAACACTGAAGCTTTCTTT,CASSRGQLMNTEAFF
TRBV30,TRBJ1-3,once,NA,TGTGCCTGGTCAATTGGAAACACCATATATTTT,CAWSIGNTIYF
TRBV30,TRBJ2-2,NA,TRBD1,TGTGCCTGGAGGGCCGGGACAGGGTTTACCGGGGAGCTGTTTTTT,CAWRAGTGFTGELFF
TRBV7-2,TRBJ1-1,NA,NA,TGTGCCAGCAGCCTAGCGCGAACCGGGAGATTCACTGAAGCTTTCTTT,CASSLARTGRFTEAFF
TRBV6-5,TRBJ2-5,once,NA,TGTGCCAGCAAGGTTCCCGGGGGTGAGACCCAGTACTTC,CASKVPGGETQYF
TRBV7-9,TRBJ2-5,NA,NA,TGTGCCAGCAGCTTTCTACTGGGGCTCGGGGAGACCCAGTACTTC,CASSFLLGLGETQYF
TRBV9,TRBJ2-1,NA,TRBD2,TGTGCCAGCAGCGTCGAAGTGGCTAGCGGGGGGCCTTTTTACAATGAGCAGTTCTTC,CASSVEVASGGPFYNEQFF
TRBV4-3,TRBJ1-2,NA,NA,TGCGCCAGCAGCCAAGGGGGCAGCTTAAGTAACTATGGCTACACCTTC,CASSQGGSLSNYGYTF
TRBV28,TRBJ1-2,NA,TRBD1,TGTGCCAGCAGCGAACCTGGGACAGGGGTAGGGTATGGCTACACCTTC,CASSEPGTGVGYGYTF
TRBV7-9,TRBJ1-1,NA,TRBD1,TGTGCCAGCAGGCGGGACAGGACTGAAGCTTTCTTT,CASRRDRTEAFF
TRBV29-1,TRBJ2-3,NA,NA,TGCAGCGTTCCCGAACAGGGACGCACAGATACGCAGTATTTT,CSVPEQGRTDTQYF
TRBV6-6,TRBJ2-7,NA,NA,TGTGCCAGCAGTTACTCGGCCACTAGTAACGAGCAGTACTTC,CASSYSATSNEQYF
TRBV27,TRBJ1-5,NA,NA,TGTGCCAGCAGTGAGGTCTATAGCAATCAGCCCCAGCATTTT,CASSEVYSNQPQHF
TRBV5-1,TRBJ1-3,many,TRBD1,TGCGCCAGCAGCTCGGGACAGTCCAGAACGGGAAACACCATATATTTT,CASSSGQSRTGNTIYF
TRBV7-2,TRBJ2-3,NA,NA,TGTGCCAGCAGCTTAATAACTCTGGGAGCAACAGATACGCAGTATTTT,CASSLITLGATDTQYF
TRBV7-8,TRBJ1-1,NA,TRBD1,TGTGCCAGCAGCTTATTAGACAGGGTGGGAACTGAAGCTTTCTTT,CASSLLDRVGTEAFF
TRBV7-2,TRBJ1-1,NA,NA,TGTGCCAGCAGCCGTCAGGGTTTTGAAGCTTTCTTT,CASSRQGFEAFF
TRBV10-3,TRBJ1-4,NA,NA,TGTGCCATCAGTGAGGAGGGTAGAATTAATGAAAAACTGTTTTTT,CAISEEGRINEKLFF
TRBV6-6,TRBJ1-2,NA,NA,TGTGCCAGCAGCCGATCGGCCCACGGGGATGGTTATGGCTACACCTTC,CASSRSAHGDGYGYTF
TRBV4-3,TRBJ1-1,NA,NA,TGCGCCAGCAGCCTAGAGTGGCAGATGAACACTGAAGCTTTCTTT,CASSLEWQMNTEAFF
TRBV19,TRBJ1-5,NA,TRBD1,TGTGCCAGTAACCCAACAGGGGACAATCAGCCCCAGCATTTT,CASNPTGDNQPQHF
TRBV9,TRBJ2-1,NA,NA,TGTGCCAGCAGTCCGACAGCGTGGGGATACAATGAGCAGTTCTTC,CASSPTAWGYNEQFF
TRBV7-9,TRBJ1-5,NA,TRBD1,TGTGCCAGCAGCTCAGACAGGGGGAGTCAGCCCCAGCATTTT,CASSSDRGSQPQHF
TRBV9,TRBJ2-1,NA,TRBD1,TGTGCCAGCAGCTTCCGACAGGGGGACAATGAGCAGTTCTTC,CASSFRQGDNEQFF
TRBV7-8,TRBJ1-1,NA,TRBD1,TGTGCCAGCAGCTTAGTGGAGGGGGCACAAGCTTTCTTT,CASSLVEGAQAFF
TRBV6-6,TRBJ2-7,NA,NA,TGTGCCAGCAGTTCTGGGCCATCCTACGAGCAGTACTTC,CASSSGPSYEQYF
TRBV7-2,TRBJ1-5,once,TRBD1,TGTGCCAGCAGCTTGACAGGGCAAAGAAGCAATCAGCCCCAGCATTTT,CASSLTGQRSNQPQHF
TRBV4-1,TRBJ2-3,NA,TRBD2,TGCGCCAGCAGCCAATCGGGGGCTAGAGAGCGGGGGGCGCCGGATACGCAGTATTTT,CASSQSGARERGAPDTQYF
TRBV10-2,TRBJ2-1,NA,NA,TGCGCCAGCAGTAACAGAAATGAGCAGTTCTTC,CASSNRNEQFF
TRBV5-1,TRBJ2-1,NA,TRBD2,TGCGCCAGCAGCTTGGACCTAGCGGGAGTGTACAATGAGCAGTTCTTC,CASSLDLAGVYNEQFF
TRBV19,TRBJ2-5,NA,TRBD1,TGTGCCAGCCTCGGACAGGGTTACGAGACCCAGTACTTC,CASLGQGYETQYF
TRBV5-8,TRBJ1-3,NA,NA,TGTGCCAGCAGCTGGGAAATGACAGGCGGTGGAAACACCATATATTTT,CASSWEMTGGGNTIYF
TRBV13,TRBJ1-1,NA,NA,TGTGCCAGCAGCTTGGCCGTTATGAACACTGAAGCTTTCTTT,CASSLAVMNTEAFF
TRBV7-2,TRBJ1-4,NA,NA,TGTGCCAGCAGCCGGTCCCCAGGAACTAATGAAAAACTGTTTTTT,CASSRSPGTNEKLFF